This T cell receptor beta chain was identified during a study of response to subunit inactivated influenza vaccine. One entry per CDR3 protein results from TCRdb running MiXCR on the RT-PCR reads. The repertoire holds hundreds of thousands of distinct CDR3 sequences, with roughly 20% as singletons. Trimming took off 0 bases at V and 5 bases at J, with 15 bases between the two ends. Germline CDR1 reads DFQATT; CDR2 reads SNEGSKA (reference sequence). The CDR3 runs to 15 residues. Comments on this clonotype: Its antigen remains unknown.

General observations from the study: Researchers suggested that each seasonal influenza vaccination recruits few new T cells.

The V and J genes are TRBV20-1 and TRBJ2-3; D perhaps matches TRBD2 (6 bases). The sequence came from a man between 50 and 59 years old who received an inactivated influenza vaccine. The sequencing here drew on PBMCs from blood, taken approximately 5 days after vaccination. The CDR3 here is CSARDDRLVRDTQYF. CDR3 DNA: TGCAGTGCTAGAGATGATCGACTAGTCAGAGATACGCAGTATTTT.